The 25 T cell receptor beta chains below all came from one sample that was sequenced in a study of shared clonotypes between healthy human individuals. Assay used: immunoSEQ multiplex PCR; TCRdb lists only in-frame clones, some missing. The table includes approximately 940,000 clones, more than 75% detected once. The sample taken for sequencing was memory CD4+ T cells sorted from blood. Noted subset: CD45RA-negative fraction. The receptor set was obtained from a man aged 18 to 29 in good health.

This chain uses TRBV4-1 with TRBJ1-1, with D uncertain. This CDR3 has 13 residues. V was trimmed by 4 bases and J by 4 bases, leaving 10 bases between them. Germline V gene lookup returns CDR1 MGHRA and CDR2 YSYEKL. The CDR3 DNA is TGCGCCAGCAGCCTGGTAGGGTTCACTGAAGCTTTCTTT. Its translation: CASSLVGFTEAFF.

This chain uses TRBV28 with TRBJ2-5; D remains unclear. Germline V gene data show CDR1 as MDHEN and CDR2 as SYDVKM. The V gene lost 6 bases and the J gene lost 1 base, with 12 bases spanning the gap. The CDR3 totals 14 residues. The CDR3 DNA reads as TGTGCCAGCAGCCCAGTCAGTCGCCAAGAGACCCAGTACTTC. Amino acids: CASSPVSRQETQYF.

The CDR3 region has the DNA TGTGCCAGCAAAAATAGCGTTAGCACAGATACGCAGTATTTT. This codes for CASKNSVSTDTQYF. V is TRBV6-5 and J is TRBJ2-3; TRBD2 might be the D (5 bases). Trimming took 7 bases from V and 0 from J, leaving 11 bases between them. The germline V gene encodes CDR1 MNHEY and CDR2 SVGAGI. The CDR3 spans 14 residues.

This clone was observed a handful of times. The gene calls are TRBV5-5 and TRBJ1-5; tentative D call: TRBD1 (5 bases). Germline CDR1 and CDR2: SGHKS and YYEKEE (reference sequence). Trimming cost V 1 base and J 4 bases, with 12 bases left between them. The CDR3 extends over 15 amino acids. CDR3 in amino acids: CASSLRGDWNQPQHF. CDR3 bases: TGTGCCAGCAGCTTGAGAGGGGATTGGAATCAGCCCCAGCATTTT.

The chain recombines TRBV28 with TRBJ1-4; D possibly corresponds to TRBD1 (6 bases). Trimming left V 4 bases short and J 4 bases short, with 10 bases between. CDR1 MDHEN and CDR2 SYDVKM come from the germline V gene. The CDR3 sequence is 14 residues long. The CDR3 here is CASSSGDINEKLFF. The CDR3 DNA is TGTGCCAGCAGTTCAGGGGATATTAATGAAAAACTGTTTTTT.

The chain carries TRBV19 and TRBJ2-6; 7 nucleotides align to TRBD1. The ends lost 5 bases at V and 9 bases at J; junction bases unmatched: 4. The germline gives CDR1 LNHDA, CDR2 SQIVND (reference sequence). The CDR3 is 13 residues long. The CDR3, as DNA: TGTGCCAGTAGTCCCGGGACAGTCAACGTCCTGACTTTC. Translating gives CASSPGTVNVLTF.

The chain has TRBV5-6 and TRBJ2-6; no reliable D call. This CDR3 has 16 amino acids. V lost 1 base to trimming and J lost 0 bases, with 8 bases between them. CDR1 SGHDT and CDR2 YYEEEE come from the germline V gene. The CDR3 region is CASSLFSASGANVLTF. In DNA form, the CDR3 reads TGTGCCAGCAGCTTGTTTTCGGCCTCTGGGGCCAACGTCCTGACTTTC.

This chain joins TRBV7-3 and TRBJ1-5; D uncertain. V was trimmed by 1 base and J by 13 bases, leaving 14 bases between them. The CDR3 contains 13 residues. Germline CDR1 and CDR2: SGHTA and FQGTGA. The CDR3 coding sequence is TGTGCCAGCAGCTTAAGCCCCGGACGGCCACAGCATTTT. The encoded protein is CASSLSPGRPQHF.

The chain joins TRBV30 to TRBJ2-7, with TRBD2 as a possible D gene (5 bases). Deletions cut 1 base from V and 6 bases from J, with 10 bases between. Per germline, CDR1 GTSNPN and CDR2 SVGIG (reference sequence). The CDR3 is 12 amino acids. The CDR3 loop is CAWSGGKGEQYF. Written as DNA, the CDR3 is TGTGCCTGGAGTGGAGGGAAGGGCGAGCAGTACTTC.

V gene TRBV7-9 combines with J gene TRBJ2-5, with TRBD1 as a possible D gene (6 bases). Trimming took off 1 base at V and 4 bases at J, with 10 bases between the two ends. The CDR3 loop spans 14 amino acids. In germline, CDR1 is SEHNR, CDR2 FQNEAQ (reference sequence). CDR3 sequence: CASSLGRDIETQYF. CDR3 in DNA: TGTGCCAGCAGCTTAGGCCGGGACATAGAGACCCAGTACTTC.

The chain joins TRBV20-1 to TRBJ2-1; D unresolved. The germline V and J ends were trimmed by 5 bases and 9 bases, with 11 bases remaining between them. This CDR3 contains 11 residues. Germline V lookup: CDR1 DFQATT, CDR2 SNEGSKA (reference sequence). The CDR3 DNA sequence: TGCAGTGCTGGTCTACCGGGTGAGCAGTTCTTC. Translation: CSAGLPGEQFF.

The V and J genes are TRBV7-2 and TRBJ2-5; 9 positions agree with TRBD1. The CDR3 has 15 residues. After removal of 4 bases from V and 4 bases from J, the junction contained 7 bases not matched to a gene. Per germline, CDR1 SGHTA and CDR2 FQGNSA. The chain's CDR3 is CASSSGTGPGETQYF. The CDR3 DNA is TGTGCCAGCAGCTCCGGGACAGGGCCAGGAGAGACCCAGTACTTC.

The chain is built from TRBV15 and TRBJ2-3, with D possibly called TRBD1 or TRBD2 (5 bases each). CDR1 LNHNV and CDR2 YYDKDF come from the germline V gene (reference sequence). The CDR3 totals 16 residues. V was shortened by 1 base and J by 3 bases, with 14 bases between the two germline ends. The CDR3 reads CATSRGTGLATDTQYF. CDR3 bases: TGTGCCACCAGCAGAGGGACGGGGCTTGCGACAGATACGCAGTATTTT.

The chain links TRBV7-6 to TRBJ2-5, with 10 nucleotides matching TRBD1. Trimming removed 5 bases from V and 2 bases from J; junction bases left unmatched: 11. Germline V CDR1 and CDR2: SGHVS, FNYEAQ. There are 17 residues in the CDR3. CDR3 amino acids: CASSIRQGATIQETQYF. CDR3 DNA sequence: TGTGCCAGCAGCATTAGACAGGGGGCAACAATACAAGAGACCCAGTACTTC.

V and J are TRBV4-2 and TRBJ2-3; D not resolved. The CDR3 sequence is 13 residues long. Germline V gene lookup returns CDR1 LGHNA and CDR2 YNFKEQ. Trimming removed 0 bases at V and 3 bases at J, with 4 bases between. CDR3 amino acids: CASSQDFTDTQYF. The CDR3 DNA is TGTGCCAGCAGCCAAGACTTTACAGATACGCAGTATTTT.

The V gene is TRBV11-2, the J gene TRBJ1-6; D possibly corresponds to TRBD1 (5 bases). This CDR3 is 17 amino acids long. Trimming cost V 4 bases and J 11 bases, with 24 bases left between them. CDR1 and CDR2 (germline): SGHAT, FQNNGV. In nucleotides, the CDR3 is TGTGCCAGCAGCTCAGCAGTGACAGCCACGATTAGTGCACCCCTCCACTTT. It yields the protein CASSSAVTATISAPLHF.

The chain carries TRBV7-3 and TRBJ1-1, with D perhaps matching TRBD1 (5 bases). V was shortened by 0 bases and J by 0 bases, with 11 bases between the two germline ends. The CDR3 is made up of 16 amino acids. Germline loops: CDR1 SGHTA, CDR2 FQGTGA. The DNA for the CDR3 is TGTGCCAGCAGCTTAACGGGGGGACCCATGAACACTGAAGCTTTCTTT. Encoded protein: CASSLTGGPMNTEAFF.

The chain recombines TRBV15 with TRBJ1-4; D uncertain. The V and J ends lost 4 bases and 7 bases respectively, with 16 bases between them. The CDR3 runs to 15 residues. The germline gives CDR1 LNHNV, CDR2 YYDKDF (reference sequence). In DNA form, the CDR3 reads TGTGCCACCAGCACCGGGGAGGGAGGAAGTGAAAAACTGTTTTTT. This codes for CATSTGEGGSEKLFF.

The chain employs TRBV5-4 and TRBJ2-3, with 12 bases aligning to TRBD2. V lost 3 bases and J lost 4; bases outside the gene matches: 6. The CDR3 sequence is 16 residues long. Germline V CDR1 and CDR2: SGHNT, YYREEE (reference sequence). This chain's CDR3 is CASSYPASGRADTQYF. DNA of the CDR3: TGTGCCAGCAGCTACCCAGCTAGCGGGAGGGCAGATACGCAGTATTTT.

The chain links TRBV30 to TRBJ1-2, with D possibly TRBD1 on 5 matching bases. The V gene lost 1 base and the J gene lost 4 bases, with 13 bases spanning the gap. Germline CDR1 and CDR2: GTSNPN and SVGIG (reference sequence). The CDR3 spans 14 residues. CDR3 nucleotide sequence: TGTGCCTGGAGTGAACGGGGCCGGGGCTATGGCTACACCTTC. Residues: CAWSERGRGYGYTF.

The J gene is TRBJ2-7, the V gene TRBV13, with unresolved D. The germline CDR1 and CDR2 sequences are PRHDT and FYEKMQ (reference sequence). The CDR3 is 13 residues long. Trimming left V 2 bases short and J 3 bases short, with 8 bases between. The CDR3 nucleotides read TGTGCCAGCAGCTTAACTCCGAACTACGAGCAGTACTTC. Translated, it gives CASSLTPNYEQYF.

The chain uses TRBV7-2 and TRBJ1-1, with 9 bases lining up with TRBD1. The CDR3 sequence is 14 residues long. Germline CDR1 reads SGHTA; CDR2 reads FQGNSA. Trimming removed 5 bases from V and 4 bases from J; junction bases left unmatched: 5. CDR3 amino acids: CASSVRQGGTEAFF. The CDR3 DNA reads TGTGCCAGCAGCGTCCGACAGGGGGGCACTGAAGCTTTCTTT.

Only a few counts were recorded for this clone. V is TRBV4-3 and J is TRBJ1-1, with 11 bases identical to TRBD1. Germline V gives CDR1 LGHNA, CDR2 YSLEER. The CDR3 spans 16 residues. J lost 7 bases, V lost 5 bases, and 12 bases had no gene match. The CDR3 coding sequence is TGCGCCAGCAGCGCCGGACAGGGGGCAATATCCGTTGAAGCTTTCTTT. The encoded protein is CASSAGQGAISVEAFF.

J is TRBJ1-2 and V is TRBV18; TRBD1 aligns across 9 bases. The germline CDR1 and CDR2 sequences are KGHSH and LQKENI. V lost 4 bases to trimming and J lost 6 bases; unmatched junction nucleotides: 6. The CDR3 is made up of 14 amino acids. CDR3 in DNA: TGTGCCAGCTCACGTTGGACAGGGGCTGATGGCTACACCTTC. Translation gives CASSRWTGADGYTF.

The J gene is TRBJ1-2, the V gene TRBV19, with D perhaps matching TRBD1 (5 bases). CDR3 length: 13 amino acids. Germline CDR1 LNHDA, CDR2 SQIVND (reference sequence). V was cut by 1 base and J by 4 bases, with 7 bases left in between. The CDR3 reads CASSIGGSYGYTF. The DNA of the CDR3 is TGTGCCAGTAGTATAGGGGGGTCCTATGGCTACACCTTC.